The source of this T cell receptor beta chain is a study of OX40 agonist ivuxolimab in advanced cancers. With regard to the full study: Ivuxolimab was a fully human IgG2 agonistic monoclonal antibody targeting the costimulatory receptor OX40 (CD134). Prior anti-PD-1, anti-PD-L1 or anti-CTLA-4 therapy was permitted, and about two fifths of dose-escalation patients had received checkpoint inhibitors. Three dose-escalation patients achieved partial responses, one with hepatocellular carcinoma and two with cutaneous melanoma. Intravenous ivuxolimab was administered to patients every 2 weeks at six dose levels: 0.01, 0.1, 0.3, 1.5, 3 and 10 mg/kg. The dose-escalation cohort was 80% to 90% male with a mean age of roughly 60 years, ranging from about 23 to 85. The monotherapy dose-escalation portion (N ≈ 57 patients) of the phase I ivuxolimab trial is reported in the paper. The point of sequencing TCRbeta in the periphery was to test whether ivuxolimab changed TCR sequence diversity and drove clonal T-cell expansion. Of the roughly 52 dose-escalation patients, hepatocellular carcinoma was present in 19, melanoma in some 15, renal cell carcinoma in 9 and head and neck cancer in 9. What the research found in general, with its limitations: Low levels of normalized T-cell clonal expansion were also shown by some nonresponding patients. The antigen specificity of the clonally expanded peripheral T cells was not determined. After ivuxolimab, more expanded clones were found on average in CD8+ T cells than in CD4+ T cells. In the 0.1-3.0 mg/kg groups, partial responders had among the lowest normalized peripheral clonal expansion, particularly in CD8+ T cells. At doses of 0.1 to 3.0 mg/kg, clonal expansion of both CD4+ and CD8+ blood T cells was observed from baseline to week 6.

A remark on this clone: No cognate antigen has been identified for it. There are no base qualities to consult, and no much larger clone falls within one base.

The trial excluded patients who had a history of autoimmune disease or who were on systemic immunosuppression. In every dose cohort, peripheral blood was drawn for TCR sequencing at baseline, cycle 4 day 1, and cycle 7 day 1. The samples were taken from a phase I, first-in-human, multicenter, open-label dose-escalation trial of ivuxolimab. Adults with locally advanced or metastatic melanoma, renal cell, hepatocellular, or head and neck squamous cell carcinoma were enrolled in the trial. Before TCR sequencing, CD4+ T cells and CD8+ T cells were sorted from peripheral blood as separate populations. Genomic DNA was isolated from the sorted cells so that the TCRbeta CDR3 region could be sequenced. TCRbeta CDR3 regions were sequenced using the immunoSEQ Assay. This is the immuneACCESS table as TCRdb keeps it, with only in-frame sequences that have V and J called. A part of the clones is gone; compared with another copy, unresolved V genes explain less than half, and the rest is unexplained. A total of 90,000 to 100,000 clones appear in this sample, 70% to 90% of them only once. The biggest ten clones account for around 0.8% of the sample.

The specimen comprised CD4+ or CD8+ T cells sorted from blood, sampled in a trial of the OX40 agonist ivuxolimab. This TCR derives from an adult with an advanced solid tumor such as melanoma, head and neck, liver or kidney cancer.

The CDR3 protein is CASGKPSGEEAFF. The sequenced DNA: TGTGCCAGCGGTAAGCCTTCAGGGGAGGAAGCTTTCTTT. Recombination joined TRBV6-6 with TRBJ1-1; TRBD1 could be the D gene, as 6 bases match. Measured from the cysteine to the phenylalanine, the CDR3 is 13 residues long. Only CDR3 DNA remains: 39 bases, in frame from the first base. Relative to germline, V is 8 bases shorter and J is 8 bases shorter, with 18 bases between their ends. The germline V gene (reference sequence) gives CDR1 as MNHNY and CDR2 as SVGAGI.